These 25 T cell receptor beta chains came from one sample sequenced in a study of blood T cell repertoires in COVID-19. Method: immunoSEQ multiplex PCR; TCRdb's copy keeps in-frame clones and lacks some. The sample includes about 330,000 clones, about 89% of them seen just once. Sequenced: PBMCs or T cells enriched from blood (not recorded which). The source of these receptors is a woman aged 25-40 years who had recovered from COVID-19.

This clone was detected only once. The V call is TRBV3-1 (or the pseudogene TRBV3-2), the J call TRBJ2-7; 8 bases are shared with TRBD1. The CDR3 has 14 residues. In germline, CDR1 is LGHDT, CDR2 YNNKEL (reference sequence). J gave up 0 bases and V 4 bases, and 2 bases lay outside the gene matches. CDR3 loop: CASSRQGSSYEQYF. The CDR3 nucleotides read TGTGCCAGCAGCCGACAGGGGAGCTCCTACGAGCAGTACTTC.

This chain joins TRBV18 and TRBJ1-4; possible D gene TRBD1, 6 bases. CDR1 KGHSH and CDR2 LQKENI come from the germline V gene. Trimming cost V 6 bases and J 3 bases, with 11 bases left between them. The CDR3 contains 14 residues. The DNA of the CDR3 is TGTGCCAGCTCCCCCACAGGGTCTAATGAAAAACTGTTTTTT. The encoded protein is CASSPTGSNEKLFF.

The CDR3 coding sequence is TGTGCCAGCAGTTTAGACAGGGGGCGAAGTGCGGCTTTCTTT. It yields the protein CASSLDRGRSAAFF. V and J are TRBV2 and TRBJ1-1, with 10 positions matching TRBD1. With V trimmed by 5 bases and J by 11 bases, 11 bases remained unmatched. CDR1 is SNHLY and CDR2 is FYNNEI in the germline V gene. The CDR3 covers 14 residues. The full variable domain, in which reference TRBV2 and TRBJ1-1 provide the parts outside the CDR3, is EPEVTQTPSHQVTQMGQEVILRCVPISNHLYFYWYRQILGQKVEFLVSFYNNEISEKSEIFDDQFSVERPDGSNFTLKIRSTKLEDSAMYFCASSLDRGRSAAFFGQGTRLTVV.

V gene TRBV4-1 combines with J gene TRBJ1-5; a possible D gene is TRBD1 (6 bases). CDR3 length: 17 amino acids. The V end was cut by 1 base, the J end by 0 bases, with 13 bases between. Germline-derived CDR1 and CDR2 are MGHRA and YSYEKL. The CDR3 DNA reads TGCGCCAGCAGCCAAGCGGACAGCACCTATAGCAATCAGCCCCAGCATTTT. Translating it yields CASSQADSTYSNQPQHF.

J is TRBJ2-5 and V is TRBV3-1 (or the pseudogene TRBV3-2), with 9 bases fitting TRBD1. CDR3 length equals 15 residues. J lost 3 bases, V lost 1 base, and 3 bases had no gene match. Germline assignment: CDR1 LGHDT and CDR2 YNNKEL (reference sequence). In nucleotides, the CDR3 is TGTGCCAGCAGCCAAGGAACAGGGGGCGAAGAGACCCAGTACTTC. It codes for CASSQGTGGEETQYF.

V and J are TRBV3-1 (or the pseudogene TRBV3-2) and TRBJ1-2; D is ambiguous. The CDR3 spans 16 residues. Germline CDR1 is LGHDT and CDR2 is YNNKEL (reference sequence). V was clipped by 5 bases and J by 7 bases, with 23 bases between them. CDR3 in amino acids: CASSGQSTTRISGYTF. CDR3 in DNA: TGTGCCAGCAGCGGTCAATCTACCACCAGGATCAGTGGCTACACCTTC.

J is TRBJ2-4 and V is TRBV5-4; maybe TRBD2 (5 bases). Germline loops: CDR1 SGHNT, CDR2 YYREEE (reference sequence). The length of the CDR3 is 15 residues. Trimming took off 2 bases at V and 8 bases at J, with 17 bases between the two ends. The CDR3 is CASSFEGGNVDIQYF. The CDR3 DNA follows: TGTGCCAGCAGCTTCGAGGGTGGGAATGTGGACATTCAGTACTTC.

CDR3 DNA sequence: TGTGCCAGCAGCCCCAGGTTAGCGGGGTCAGGCGGGGAGCTGTTTTTT. It encodes CASSPRLAGSGGELFF. The rearrangement links TRBV4-2 to TRBJ2-2; 8 nucleotides line up with TRBD2. CDR1 is LGHNA and CDR2 is YNFKEQ in the germline V gene. V was clipped by 4 bases and J by 7 bases; unmatched bases: 11. The CDR3 is 16 amino acids.

The CDR3 DNA sequence: TGCGCCAGCAGCCAAGCTGGGAATCGAGGGAACACCATATATTTT. Its protein product is CASSQAGNRGNTIYF. This sequence joins TRBV4-3 and TRBJ1-3; D unresolved. The V end was cut by 1 base, the J end by 7 bases, with 14 bases between. Looked up from germline, CDR1 is LGHNA and CDR2 is YSLEER. The CDR3 extends over 15 amino acids.

A note on this clone: Sequence at one end of the junction differs from germline and may be a read error. This sequence joins TRBV5-1 and TRBJ1-6; no clear D. Germline V CDR1 and CDR2: SGHRS, YFSETQ. The CDR3 length is 14 residues. This chain's CDR3 is CASSLKEGNTPLHF. In DNA, the CDR3 is TGCGCCAGCAGCTTGAAGGAGGGTAATACACCCCTCCACTTT.

This clone was seen a single time. This chain connects TRBV7-2 to TRBJ1-4, with 9 positions matching TRBD1. This CDR3 region has 16 residues. Per germline, CDR1 SGHTA and CDR2 FQGNSA. V shed 5 bases and J 4 bases; nucleotides not matched to a gene: 8. The CDR3 coding sequence is TGTGCCAGCAGCCCGCGGACAGGGGAAGATAATGAAAAACTGTTTTTT. As protein: CASSPRTGEDNEKLFF.

The chain uses TRBV3-1 (or the pseudogene TRBV3-2) and TRBJ2-5; 10 nucleotides align to TRBD2. V dropped 0 bases and J dropped 1; count of bases not matched to a gene: 5. The CDR3 length is 17 residues. Germline-derived CDR1 and CDR2 are LGHDT and YNNKEL (reference sequence). CDR3 in amino acids: CASSQDLLAGAQETQYF. DNA for the CDR3: TGTGCCAGCAGCCAAGATCTCCTAGCGGGGGCCCAAGAGACCCAGTACTTC.

This clone was detected once. This chain connects TRBV11-2 to TRBJ1-2; 7 bases agree with TRBD1. The germline CDR1 and CDR2 sequences are SGHAT and FQNNGV. Unmatched junction bases numbered 2, after V lost 5 bases and J lost 2 bases. The CDR3 contains 13 residues. CDR3 sequence (DNA): TGTGCCAGCAGCGTGACAGGGAACTATGGCTACACCTTC. Translation: CASSVTGNYGYTF.

This clone was observed a single time. The rearrangement joins TRBV19 to TRBJ2-7; 9 bases agree with TRBD1. V lost 10 bases and J lost 6; bases outside the gene matches: 13. CDR3 length: 14 amino acids. CDR1 is LNHDA and CDR2 is SQIVND in the germline V gene (reference sequence). CDR3 DNA: TGTGCCACCGCGGAGGGGACAGGGTTGTTCGAGCAGTACTTC. This translates into CATAEGTGLFEQYF.

The J gene is TRBJ2-7, the V gene TRBV5-4, with D perhaps TRBD1 (5 bases). Per the germline V gene, CDR1 is SGHNT and CDR2 is YYREEE (reference sequence). The V gene lost 4 bases and the J gene lost 4 bases, with 9 bases spanning the gap. CDR3 length: 12 residues. CDR3 bases: TGTGCCAGCAGCCAGGACACTTACGAGCAGTACTTC. It yields the protein CASSQDTYEQYF.

The rearrangement uses TRBV7-2 and TRBJ2-5, with D tentatively TRBD2 (6 bases). Germline CDR1 and CDR2: SGHTA and FQGNSA. Trimming left V 2 bases short and J 2 bases short, with 9 bases between. There are 14 residues in the CDR3. The CDR3 sequence: CASSLRGSQETQYF. CDR3 nucleotide sequence: TGTGCCAGCAGCTTACGGGGGAGTCAAGAGACCCAGTACTTC. Based on the CDR3 plus reference TRBV7-2 and TRBJ2-5, the full variable domain is GAGVSQSPSNKVTEKGKDVELRCDPISGHTALYWYRQSLGQGLEFLIYFQGNSAPDKSGLPSDRFSAERTGGSVSTLTIQRTQQEDSAVYLCASSLRGSQETQYFGPGTRLLVL.

The gene calls are TRBV14 and TRBJ1-2, with a possible D match to TRBD1 (6 bases). CDR1 is SGHDN, CDR2 FVKESK, per germline. The CDR3 covers 15 residues. Deletions cut 0 bases from V and 6 bases from J, with 14 bases between. As DNA, the CDR3 is TGTGCCAGCAGCCAAGATATGGCCGAGGGGGATGGCTACACCTTC. Its translation is CASSQDMAEGDGYTF.

V gene TRBV9 combines with J gene TRBJ2-7, with TRBD1 matching 7 bases. There are 16 residues in the CDR3. Per the germline V gene, CDR1 is SGDLS and CDR2 is YYNGEE. Trimming cost V 0 bases and J 0 bases; bases outside gene matches: 6. CDR3 nucleotide sequence: TGTGCCAGCAGCGTAGCGGCGCAGGGGGTCTCCTACGAGCAGTACTTC. Residues: CASSVAAQGVSYEQYF.

V usage is TRBV4-1 and J usage is TRBJ1-5, with D possibly TRBD1 on 6 matching bases. Per the germline V gene, CDR1 is MGHRA and CDR2 is YSYEKL. This CDR3 is 18 amino acids long. V gave up 0 bases and J gave up 5 bases, with 20 bases separating them. This chain's CDR3 is CASSQEAHGRGRHQPQHF. The CDR3 DNA reads as TGCGCCAGCAGCCAAGAAGCCCACGGCAGGGGCCGACATCAGCCCCAGCATTTT.

The V call is TRBV4-1, the J call TRBJ2-2; 11 bases are a match to TRBD1. Germline lookup yields CDR1 MGHRA and CDR2 YSYEKL. This CDR3 region has 18 residues. With 4 bases clipped from V and 4 bases from J, the junction kept 11 bases outside the gene matches. The CDR3 sequence: CASSPQLGQGGSTGELFF. The CDR3, as DNA: TGCGCCAGCAGCCCTCAATTGGGACAGGGGGGAAGCACCGGGGAGCTGTTTTTT.

This clone was observed a few times. The J gene is TRBJ2-5, the V gene TRBV2; 7 bases line up with TRBD2. Trimming took 7 bases from V and 1 from J; bases not matched to a gene: 6. The CDR3 contains 14 residues. Germline V gives CDR1 SNHLY, CDR2 FYNNEI. CDR3 sequence (DNA): TGTGCCAGCAAGTTGGGACTACCCCAAGAGACCCAGTACTTC. This encodes CASKLGLPQETQYF.

The chain uses TRBV28 and TRBJ2-1; TRBD2 aligns across 10 bases. Germline CDR1 reads MDHEN; CDR2 reads SYDVKM. The CDR3 length is 14 residues. The J segment lost 5 bases and the V segment lost 6 bases, leaving 4 bases of the junction unmatched. DNA for the CDR3: TGTGCCAGCAGGGCCGGACTAGCGGACAATGAGCAGTTCTTC. As protein: CASRAGLADNEQFF.

The genes are TRBV15 and TRBJ2-3; 8 bases align to TRBD2. The germline CDR1 and CDR2 sequences are LNHNV and YYDKDF (reference sequence). The CDR3 covers 16 residues. Unmatched junction bases numbered 5, after V lost 0 bases and J lost 3 bases. For the CDR3, the DNA is TGTGCCACCAGCAGAGATCTCGGGGGGGCAACAGATACGCAGTATTTT. Translating it yields CATSRDLGGATDTQYF.

For the CDR3, the DNA is TGTGCCAGCAGCTTAGGACTAGCGGGGGGGCTCTACGAGCAGTACTTC. It encodes CASSLGLAGGLYEQYF. The chain uses TRBV7-2 and TRBJ2-7; 14 bases are shared with TRBD2. The CDR3 spans 16 residues. Trimming took 1 base from V and 3 from J; bases not matched to a gene: 2. Germline V gene sequence: CDR1 SGHTA, CDR2 FQGNSA.

This clone was counted once. The V call is TRBV5-6, the J call TRBJ1-2; 7 bases are a match to TRBD1. Germline V gene sequence: CDR1 SGHDT, CDR2 YYEEEE. CDR3 length equals 14 residues. With 3 bases clipped from V and 4 bases from J, the junction kept 6 bases outside the gene matches. The CDR3 sequence is CASSWSGTAYGYTF. The CDR3 DNA follows: TGTGCCAGCAGCTGGTCCGGGACAGCCTATGGCTACACCTTC.